The next 3 T cell receptor beta chains were all read from a single sample in a study of T cell responses to AZD1222 COVID-19 vaccine. Only in-frame clones appear in the TCRdb table, and some are missing; sequencing was by immunoSEQ multiplex PCR. The table includes about 52,000 clones, 87% detected once. Specimen: peripheral blood, collected 28 days after the second AZD1222 dose. The receptor set was obtained from an adult who received the AZD1222 COVID-19 vaccine.

The chain is built from TRBV5-1 and TRBJ2-3; 8 nucleotides align to TRBD2. Trimming at V came to 4 bases and at J to 0 bases, leaving 7 bases not matched to a gene. Per germline, CDR1 SGHRS and CDR2 YFSETQ. The CDR3 is 16 residues long. The CDR3, as DNA: TGCGCCAGCAGCACAGCCGGGACTAGAAGCACAGATACGCAGTATTTT. Protein product: CASSTAGTRSTDTQYF.

The chain recombines TRBV28 with TRBJ1-2, with a tentative D call TRBD1 (5 bases). V gave up 7 bases and J gave up 4 bases, with 16 bases separating them. This CDR3 has 14 residues. Germline CDR1 is MDHEN and CDR2 is SYDVKM. The CDR3 region has the DNA TGTGCCAGCACCCCGACTGGAGGGGTCTATGGCTACACCTTC. Encoded protein: CASTPTGGVYGYTF.

The V and J genes are TRBV6-5 and TRBJ1-2; D unclear. V lost 7 bases, J lost 0 bases, and 15 bases lay in between. The CDR3 loop spans 15 amino acids. CDR1 and CDR2 from the germline V gene are MNHEY and SVGAGI. The CDR3 protein is CASKLGLWSNYGYTF. The CDR3 bases are TGTGCCAGCAAATTGGGCCTTTGGTCTAACTATGGCTACACCTTC.